The rows below give T cell receptor beta chains drawn from one sample of a study of shared clonotypes between healthy human individuals. Only in-frame clones appear in the TCRdb table, and some are missing; sequencing was by immunoSEQ multiplex PCR. Counted here are under 600,000 clones, around 77% occurring once; the ten biggest clones make up 12%. The sample comprised PBMCs. These receptors came from a middle-aged woman in good health. Some clones in this sample may be carry-over from other donors' samples. The conserved cysteine and the conserved F or W are not part of the CDR3 here. Rows may omit the clone size; those that give it use once, few, many or a size class.

v_call,clone_size,cdr3_aa
TRBV6-1,NA,ASDLAGGPTDTQY
TRBV7-9,NA,ASSRIGGWGLATYNEQF
TRBV7-2,few,ASSLGRGTNEKLF
TRBV9,NA,ASGPWGGSSYEQY
TRBV19,NA,ASRTSGSYNEQF
TRBV30,few,AWSRQENTEAF
TRBV5-4,NA,ASSLAVGTGELF
TRBV30,NA,AWGQGASYGYT
TRBV5-1,NA,ASSLGGVTNNEQF
TRBV19,NA,ASSTGTHNTGELF
TRBV5-4,NA,ASSETSGGRDEQF
TRBV6-5,NA,ASNRRVGDTQY
TRBV30,NA,AWSVRGKGNTEAF
TRBV9,NA,ASSVNNGNYGYT
TRBV7-3,NA,ASSPGAPNTGELF
TRBV18,NA,ASSPVSGTGHQPQH